The 21 T cell receptor beta chains below were found in one sample sequenced in a study of CD8 T cells in ankylosing spondylitis. A single record per CDR3 protein comes from TCRdb applying MiXCR to the 5' RACE reads. Among just under 350,000 distinct CDR3 sequences listed, roughly 15% were seen once. The sample comprised blood, either unsorted or a sorted T cell fraction (not recorded which). The receptors derive from a male donor with ankylosing spondylitis or in good health (not recorded which).

A few counts support this clonotype. The chain is built from TRBV12-3 or TRBV12-4 and TRBJ1-2, with TRBD1 matching 8 bases. This CDR3 has 14 amino acids. J gave up 7 bases and V 5 bases, and 9 bases lay outside the gene matches. The CDR3: CASSPSTGAVGYTF. CDR3 nucleotide sequence: TGTGCCAGCAGTCCCTCGACAGGGGCGGTTGGCTACACCTTC.

The chain recombines TRBV24-1 with TRBJ2-2, with unresolved D. The CDR3 has 16 amino acids. Looked up from germline, CDR1 is KGHDR and CDR2 is SFDVKD. V lost 3 bases and J 1 base, leaving 11 bases between the germline ends. This CDR3 reads CATSDPRGGNTGELFF. DNA for the CDR3: TGTGCCACCAGTGATCCCCGCGGTGGGAACACCGGGGAGCTGTTTTTT.

This clonotype was found a few times. CDR3 protein: CASSEGRGRTGELFF. The CDR3 DNA sequence: TGTGCCAGCAGTGAAGGGAGGGGACGCACCGGGGAGCTGTTTTTT. The V call is TRBV2, the J call TRBJ2-2; tentatively, D is TRBD2 (6 bases). The CDR3 length is 15 residues. The V end lost 1 base, the J end lost 4 bases, and 10 bases lay between the germline ends. Germline assignment: CDR1 SNHLY and CDR2 FYNNEI.

This clonotype has a count of ten or more. The chain joins TRBV5-1 to TRBJ2-4; perhaps TRBD1 as D (6 bases). Germline V gene sequence: CDR1 SGHRS, CDR2 YFSETQ. V was clipped by 4 bases and J by 3 bases, with 14 bases between them. This CDR3 spans 15 amino acids. In nucleotides, the CDR3 is TGCGCCAGCAGCGCAGGGGACCACGACAAAAACATTCAGTACTTC. Translated: CASSAGDHDKNIQYF.

The table lists this clonotype with many counts. This chain joins TRBV6-6 and TRBJ2-2; no definite D call. Looked up from germline, CDR1 is MNHNY and CDR2 is SVGAGI (reference sequence). V was cut by 6 bases and J by 7 bases, with 9 bases left in between. There are 12 residues in the CDR3. This chain's CDR3 is CASRNLGGELFF. CDR3 sequence (DNA): TGTGCCAGCAGAAATCTTGGCGGGGAGCTGTTTTTT.

In regard to this clonotype: The junction does not match germline at one end; this may be a read error. The rearrangement joins TRBV5-6 to TRBJ2-7, with 9 bases aligning to TRBD2. Germline loops: CDR1 SGHDT, CDR2 YYEEEE. The CDR3 has 15 residues. CDR3 protein: CAISPGLASSYEQYF. CDR3 DNA sequence: TGTGCCATCAGCCCCGGACTAGCGAGCTCCTACGAGCAGTACTTC.

This clonotype was observed a few times. The rearrangement uses TRBV5-1 and TRBJ2-7; 13 bases fit TRBD2. CDR1 is SGHRS and CDR2 is YFSETQ in the germline V gene. The CDR3 length is 15 residues. Trimming at V came to 4 bases and at J to 3 bases, leaving 4 bases not matched to a gene. The CDR3 loop is CASSIRTSGGYEQYF. The CDR3 DNA reads TGCGCCAGCAGCATCCGGACTAGCGGGGGCTACGAGCAGTACTTC.

The V and J genes are TRBV10-3 and TRBJ2-1; D is unresolved. V gave up 7 bases and J gave up 0 bases, with 13 bases separating them. This CDR3 spans 15 amino acids. Germline V CDR1 and CDR2: ENHRY, SYGVKD. CDR3 coding DNA: TGTGCCATCAAGGAGTCGGATAGCTCCTACAATGAGCAGTTCTTC. Amino acids: CAIKESDSSYNEQFF.

The table lists this clonotype with a few counts. The V and J genes are TRBV7-9 and TRBJ2-1; no reliable D call. Germline CDR1 and CDR2: SEHNR and FQNEAQ (reference sequence). CDR3 length equals 11 residues. V shed 3 bases and J shed 12 bases, with 9 bases lying between them. CDR3 DNA sequence: TGTGCCAGCAGCTTTTCGGGTCGGCAGTTCTTC. This encodes CASSFSGRQFF.

V usage is TRBV6-5 and J usage is TRBJ2-2; weak D call: TRBD2 (6 bases). Trimming shortened V by 2 bases and J by 6 bases, and 13 bases separated the two germline ends. Germline-derived CDR1 and CDR2 are MNHEY and SVGAGI. This CDR3 spans 15 amino acids. The chain's CDR3 is CASSYETRGSGELFF. CDR3 DNA sequence: TGTGCCAGCAGTTACGAGACTAGAGGATCCGGGGAGCTGTTTTTT.

The table lists this clonotype with a few counts. This chain uses TRBV29-1 with TRBJ2-3; D gene unclear. Germline-derived CDR1 and CDR2 are SQVTM and ANQGSEA. V was cut by 6 bases and J by 6 bases, with 22 bases left in between. The CDR3 runs 15 residues. In DNA, the CDR3 is TGCAGCGTGGATCGGATGGACCTCTCCTACGATACGCAGTATTTT. Translating it yields CSVDRMDLSYDTQYF.

This clonotype was recorded a few times. The gene calls are TRBV7-2 and TRBJ2-2; TRBD2 matches 9 bases. V dropped 5 bases and J dropped 5; count of bases not matched to a gene: 9. This CDR3 has 16 residues. Germline values: CDR1 SGHTA, CDR2 FQGNSA. CDR3 DNA sequence: TGTGCCAGCAGCCTCGATAGCGGGAGACGGACCGGGGAGCTGTTTTTT. Residues: CASSLDSGRRTGELFF.

This clonotype turned up a few times. The V gene is TRBV10-3, the J gene TRBJ1-1; 7 nucleotides agree with TRBD1. Unmatched junction bases numbered 8, after V lost 7 bases and J lost 6 bases. There are 13 residues in the CDR3. The germline V gene has CDR1 ENHRY and CDR2 SYGVKD. The CDR3 DNA follows: TGTGCCATCACAACAGGGGAGTCCGCTGAAGCTTTCTTT. It specifies CAITTGESAEAFF.

The chain uses TRBV3-1 and TRBJ2-3; D remains unclear. The germline gives CDR1 LGHDT, CDR2 YNNKEL (reference sequence). With 3 bases removed from V and 6 bases from J, the gap between germline ends came to 7 bases. The CDR3 is 12 amino acids. The CDR3 sequence: CASSQARDTQYF. CDR3 sequence (DNA): TGTGCCAGCAGCCAGGCACGGGATACGCAGTATTTT.

The V call is TRBV5-1, the J call TRBJ2-1; 11 nucleotides line up with TRBD2. V trimming: 0 bases; J trimming: 6 bases; junction bases outside the gene matches: 5. CDR3 length: 16 residues. Germline-derived CDR1 and CDR2 are SGHRS and YFSETQ. In nucleotides, the CDR3 is TGCGCCAGCAGCTTGGCACTAGCGGGAGTAGGCAATGAGCAGTTCTTC. It codes for CASSLALAGVGNEQFF.

This clonotype was observed many times. CDR3 region: CASSLNRGGEKLFF. The CDR3 DNA reads as TGTGCCAGCAGTTTAAACAGGGGCGGCGAAAAACTGTTTTTT. The V gene is TRBV12-3 or TRBV12-4, the J gene TRBJ1-4; 7 bases are a match to TRBD1. The CDR3 is made up of 14 amino acids. J lost 8 bases, V lost 2 bases, and 5 bases had no gene match.

This clonotype showed up just a few times. The chain uses TRBV10-2 and TRBJ2-1; D is unresolved. This CDR3 is 13 amino acids long. Per the germline V gene, CDR1 is WSHSY and CDR2 is SAAADI. Trimming shortened V by 3 bases and J by 10 bases, and 13 bases separated the two germline ends. CDR3 sequence (DNA): TGCGCCAGCAGTGAAAGGGCGATCTCCGAGCAGTTCTTC. It codes for CASSERAISEQFF.

This clonotype was seen repeatedly, ten times or more. The gene calls are TRBV12-3 or TRBV12-4 and TRBJ2-7; no clear D gene. V gave up 3 bases and J gave up 5 bases, with 8 bases separating them. CDR3 length: 12 residues. The CDR3 coding sequence is TGTGCCAGCAGTTTCTGGTCCCACGAGCAGTACTTC. Translated, it gives CASSFWSHEQYF.

This chain links TRBV5-1 with TRBJ2-2, with D perhaps TRBD2 (6 bases). Per germline, CDR1 SGHRS and CDR2 YFSETQ. The CDR3 runs 15 residues. Trimming left V 4 bases short and J 5 bases short, with 15 bases between. In DNA, the CDR3 is TGCGCCAGCAGCCCGGAGGGGAGTTGGACCGGGGAGCTGTTTTTT. It encodes CASSPEGSWTGELFF. The variable domain in full, completed from reference TRBV5-1 and TRBJ2-2, reads KAGVTQTPRYLIKTRGQQVTLSCSPISGHRSVSWYQQTPGQGLQFLFEYFSETQRNKGNFPGRFSGRQFSNSRSEMNVSTLELGDSALYLCASSPEGSWTGELFFGEGSRLTVL.

This clonotype was seen more than once but under ten times. The gene calls are TRBV12-3 or TRBV12-4 and TRBJ1-3, with D possibly being TRBD1 (6 bases). This CDR3 comprises 14 residues. Between the trimmed V and J ends, which lost 5 bases and 2 bases, there was a span of 10 bases. CDR3 in amino acids: CASSDTGPGNTIYF. The CDR3 DNA follows: TGTGCCAGCAGTGACACAGGGCCTGGAAACACCATATATTTT.

This clonotype was seen at least ten times. The chain links TRBV7-2 to TRBJ1-2, with D maybe TRBD1 (6 bases). The CDR3 runs 17 residues. Germline V lookup: CDR1 SGHTA, CDR2 FQGNSA. Trimming removed 1 base at V and 7 bases at J, with 22 bases between. DNA for the CDR3: TGTGCCAGCAGCTTAGGGGCGGGTAGCGGGGGCGCTAGTGGCTACACCTTC. Translating gives CASSLGAGSGGASGYTF.